Below, one T cell receptor (beta chain) is given with its context. The target antigen is unknown. The authors reverse transcribed roughly 0.5 to 1 ug RNA with random hexamers. The method of amplification for TCR beta CDR3 was immunoSEQ multiplex PCR, covering 54 Vbeta and 13 Jbeta. TCRdb processed the immunoSEQ multiplex PCR reads anew with MiXCR; each CDR3 protein has one entry. There are roughly 80,000 distinct CDR3 sequences in the sample; less than 95% occur only once, and about 0.48% lies in the top ten. These data belong to a study of CD8 T cells in Susac syndrome. Study context: Blood was drawn from patients with Susac syndrome. At that point, they were therapy-naive, on corticosteroids, or on intravenous immunoglobulin alone. Study outcomes and limitations: Susac CD8+ cells expanded clonally the most in TEMRA cells and in active patients.

This CDR3 spans 15 amino acids. Germline V gene lookup returns CDR1 SGDLS and CDR2 YYNGEE. Trimming cost V 3 bases and J 3 bases; bases outside gene matches: 5. This TCR was recovered from a human donor with Susac syndrome. Sequencing was performed on CD8+ T cells from PBMCs. The chain combines TRBV9 with TRBJ1-2; 10 bases are a match to TRBD1. Here the CDR3 reads CASSGGQGDHYGYTF. In DNA form, the CDR3 reads TGTGCCAGCAGCGGAGGACAGGGGGACCACTATGGCTACACCTTC.